The sequence of this T cell receptor (beta chain) was determined in a study of T-cell memory formation after mild COVID-19. Study information: Each donor largely had its own TCR clusters. Study-wide findings and caveats: CD4+ contracting clones were mainly CM and EM; CD8+ ones, EMRA.

TCRalpha and TCRbeta libraries used 5'RACE with constant-segment primers and UMIs. TCRdb re-derived calls from the 5' RACE reads in MiXCR, one entry per CDR3 protein. The sample shows fewer than 75,000 distinct CDR3 sequences, 9.5% to 15% of them seen only once. Points on this clonotype: Its antigen is currently unknown.

Between the trimmed V and J ends, which lost 6 bases and 4 bases, there was a span of 12 bases. Germline lookup yields CDR1 MNHEY and CDR2 SVGAGI. The CDR3 totals 14 residues. Material for sequencing was PBMCs or a T cell subset sorted from them (not recorded which). The source of this sequence is a man between 18 and 29 years old who had mild COVID-19 (a few samples of this study predate the infection). Cell type and time point are not known. The chain is built from TRBV6-5 and TRBJ1-4, with D tentatively TRBD1 (6 bases). The CDR3 sequence is CASRTTGLNEKLFF. The CDR3, as DNA: TGTGCCAGCAGGACGACAGGACTTAATGAAAAACTGTTTTTT.